This T cell receptor (beta chain) was sequenced for a study of post-analysis software for immune sequencing data. Study-level information: In terms of disease course, relapsing-remitting, secondary progressive and progressive-relapsing multiple sclerosis were included. Study-wide results and caveats: Multiple sclerosis patients had significantly lower normalized Chao1 diversity than controls. Samples made in the same batch grouped tightly together by F measure.

As to this clonotype: What it binds is unknown.

TCR beta cDNA libraries included unique molecular identifiers. Around 500,000 cDNA molecules came from about 1 to 10 million T cells. Using its own MiXCR run on the PCR reads, TCRdb lists one record per CDR3 protein. The sample has roughly 570,000 distinct CDR3 sequences, under 40% seen once. Sequenced material: blood. This receptor was taken from a girl under 18 with multiple sclerosis.

The CDR3 loop reads CASSLSTGPSGANVLTF. The CDR3 coding sequence is TGTGCCAGCAGTTTAAGTACAGGGCCTTCTGGGGCCAACGTCCTGACTTTC. The genes are TRBV12-3 or TRBV12-4 and TRBJ2-6, with D perhaps TRBD1 (6 bases). CDR3 length: 17 residues. The V and J ends lost 2 bases and 1 base respectively, with 12 bases between them.